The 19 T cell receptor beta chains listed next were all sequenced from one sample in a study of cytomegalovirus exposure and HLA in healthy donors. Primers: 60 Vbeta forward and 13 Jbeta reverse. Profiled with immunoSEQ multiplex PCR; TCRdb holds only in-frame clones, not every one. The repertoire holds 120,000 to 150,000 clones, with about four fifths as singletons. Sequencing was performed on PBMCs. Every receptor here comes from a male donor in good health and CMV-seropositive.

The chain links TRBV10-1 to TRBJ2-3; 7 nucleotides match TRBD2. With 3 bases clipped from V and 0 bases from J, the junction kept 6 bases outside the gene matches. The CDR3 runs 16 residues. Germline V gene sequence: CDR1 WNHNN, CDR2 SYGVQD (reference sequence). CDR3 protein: CASSDSSGDSTDTQYF. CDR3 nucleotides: TGCGCCAGCAGTGATTCTAGCGGAGATAGCACAGATACGCAGTATTTT.

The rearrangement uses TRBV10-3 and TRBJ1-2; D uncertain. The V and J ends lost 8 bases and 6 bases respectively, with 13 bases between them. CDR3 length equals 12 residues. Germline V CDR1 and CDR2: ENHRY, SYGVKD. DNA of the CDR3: TGTGCCATCTCGAGGTCCTTAGATGGCTACACCTTC. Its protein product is CAISRSLDGYTF.

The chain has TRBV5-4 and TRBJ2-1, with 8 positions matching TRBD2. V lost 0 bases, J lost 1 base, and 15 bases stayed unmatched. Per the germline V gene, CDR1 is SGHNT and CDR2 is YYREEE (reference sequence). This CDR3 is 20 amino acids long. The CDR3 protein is CASSLVKGTSGRQSYNEQFF. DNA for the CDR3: TGTGCCAGCAGCTTGGTGAAAGGCACTAGCGGAAGACAATCCTACAATGAGCAGTTCTTC.

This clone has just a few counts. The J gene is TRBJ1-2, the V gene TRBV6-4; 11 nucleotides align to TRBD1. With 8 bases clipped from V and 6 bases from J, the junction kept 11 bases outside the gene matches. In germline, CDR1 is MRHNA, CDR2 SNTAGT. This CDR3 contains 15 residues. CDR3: CASRTGGAFLHGYTF. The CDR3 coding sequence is TGTGCCAGCCGGACAGGGGGCGCGTTTCTCCATGGCTACACCTTC.

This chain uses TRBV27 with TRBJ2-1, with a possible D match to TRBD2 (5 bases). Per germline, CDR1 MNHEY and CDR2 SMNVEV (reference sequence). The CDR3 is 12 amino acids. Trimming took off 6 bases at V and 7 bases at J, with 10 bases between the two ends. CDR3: CASSRGRNEQFF. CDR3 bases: TGTGCCAGCAGCCGCGGGCGGAATGAGCAGTTCTTC.

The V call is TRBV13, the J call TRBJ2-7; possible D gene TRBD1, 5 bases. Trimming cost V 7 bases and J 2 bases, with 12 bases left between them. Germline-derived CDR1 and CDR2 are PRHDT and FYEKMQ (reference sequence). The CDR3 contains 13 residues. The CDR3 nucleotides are TGTGCCAGCAATAGACAGCTAGCCTACGAGCAGTACTTC. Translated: CASNRQLAYEQYF.

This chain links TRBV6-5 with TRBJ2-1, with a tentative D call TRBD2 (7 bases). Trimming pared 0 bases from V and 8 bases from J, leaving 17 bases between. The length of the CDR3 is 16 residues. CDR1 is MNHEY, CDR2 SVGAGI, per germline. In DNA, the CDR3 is TGTGCCAGCAGTTACTCGTCGGCGTGGGGGGGCGATGAGCAGTTCTTC. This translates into CASSYSSAWGGDEQFF.

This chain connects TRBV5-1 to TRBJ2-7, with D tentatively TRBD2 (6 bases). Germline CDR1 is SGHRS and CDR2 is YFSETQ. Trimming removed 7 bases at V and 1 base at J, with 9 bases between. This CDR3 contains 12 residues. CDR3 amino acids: CASGGGSYEQYF. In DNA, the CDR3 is TGCGCCAGCGGTGGAGGGTCCTACGAGCAGTACTTC.

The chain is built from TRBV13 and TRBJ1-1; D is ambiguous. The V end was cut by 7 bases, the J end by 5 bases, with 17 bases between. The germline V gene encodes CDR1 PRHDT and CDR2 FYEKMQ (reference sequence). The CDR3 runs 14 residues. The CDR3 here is CASMEGQVGTEAFF. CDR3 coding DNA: TGTGCCAGCATGGAAGGCCAGGTTGGGACTGAAGCTTTCTTT. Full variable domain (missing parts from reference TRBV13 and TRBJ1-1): AAGVIQSPRHLIKEKRETATLKCYPIPRHDTVYWYQQGPGQDPQFLISFYEKMQSDKGSIPDRFSAQQFSDYHSELNMSSLELGDSALYFCASMEGQVGTEAFFGQGTRLTVV.

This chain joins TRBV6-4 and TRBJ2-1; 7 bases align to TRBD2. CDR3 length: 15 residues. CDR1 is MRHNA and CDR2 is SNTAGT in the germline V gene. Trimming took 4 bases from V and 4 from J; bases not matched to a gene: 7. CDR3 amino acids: CASSVGAGAYNEQFF. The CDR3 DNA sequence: TGTGCCAGCAGTGTAGGGGCGGGAGCTTACAATGAGCAGTTCTTC.

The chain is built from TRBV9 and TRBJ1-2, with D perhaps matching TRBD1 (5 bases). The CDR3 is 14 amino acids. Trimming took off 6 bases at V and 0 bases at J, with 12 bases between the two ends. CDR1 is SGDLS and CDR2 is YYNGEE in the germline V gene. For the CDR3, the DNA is TGTGCCAGCACCCCGGACATAACTAACTATGGCTACACCTTC. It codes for CASTPDITNYGYTF. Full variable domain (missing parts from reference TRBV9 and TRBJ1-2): DSGVTQTPKHLITATGQRVTLRCSPRSGDLSVYWYQQSLDQGLQFLIQYYNGEERAKGNILERFSAQQFPDLHSELNLSSLELGDSALYFCASTPDITNYGYTFGSGTRLTVV.

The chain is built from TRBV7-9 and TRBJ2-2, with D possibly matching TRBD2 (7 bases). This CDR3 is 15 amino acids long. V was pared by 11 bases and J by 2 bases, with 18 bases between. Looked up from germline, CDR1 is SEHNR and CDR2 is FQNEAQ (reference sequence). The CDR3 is CAGGGGSINTGELFF. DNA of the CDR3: TGTGCCGGGGGCGGCGGGAGCATCAACACCGGGGAGCTGTTTTTT.

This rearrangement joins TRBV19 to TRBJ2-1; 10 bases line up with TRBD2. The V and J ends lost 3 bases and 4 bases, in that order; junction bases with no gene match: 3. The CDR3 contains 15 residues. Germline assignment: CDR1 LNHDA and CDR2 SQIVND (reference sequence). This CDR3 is CASSMGLASYNEQFF. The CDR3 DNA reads TGTGCCAGTAGTATGGGACTAGCGTCTTACAATGAGCAGTTCTTC.

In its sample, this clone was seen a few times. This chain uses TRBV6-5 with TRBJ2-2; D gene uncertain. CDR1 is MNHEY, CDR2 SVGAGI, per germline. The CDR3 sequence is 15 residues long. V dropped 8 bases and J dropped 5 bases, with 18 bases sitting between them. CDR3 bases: TGTGCCAGCTCGACTGTGCAGTATTGGACCGGGGAGCTGTTTTTT. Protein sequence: CASSTVQYWTGELFF.

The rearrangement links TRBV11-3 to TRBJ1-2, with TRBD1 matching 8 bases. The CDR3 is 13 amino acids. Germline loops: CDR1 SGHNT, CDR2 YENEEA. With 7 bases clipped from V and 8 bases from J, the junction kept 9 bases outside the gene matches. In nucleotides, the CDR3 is TGTGCCAGCACCGAAACAGGGGGAGAAGGCTACACCTTC. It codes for CASTETGGEGYTF.

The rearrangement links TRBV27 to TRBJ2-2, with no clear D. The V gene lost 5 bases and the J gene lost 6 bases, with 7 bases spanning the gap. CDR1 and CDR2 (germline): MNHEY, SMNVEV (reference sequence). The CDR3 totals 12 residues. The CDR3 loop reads CASSPGPGELFF. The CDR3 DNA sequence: TGTGCCAGCAGTCCCGGTCCCGGGGAGCTGTTTTTT.

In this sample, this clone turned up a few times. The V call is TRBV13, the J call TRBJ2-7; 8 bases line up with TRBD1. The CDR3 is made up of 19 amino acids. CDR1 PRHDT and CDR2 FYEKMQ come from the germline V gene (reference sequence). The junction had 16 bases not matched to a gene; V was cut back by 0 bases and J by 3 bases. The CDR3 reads CASSLGMGQEKFTLYEQYF. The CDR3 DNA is TGTGCCAGCAGCTTAGGGATGGGACAGGAAAAATTTACCCTCTACGAGCAGTACTTC. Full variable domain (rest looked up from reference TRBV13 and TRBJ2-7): AAGVIQSPRHLIKEKRETATLKCYPIPRHDTVYWYQQGPGQDPQFLISFYEKMQSDKGSIPDRFSAQQFSDYHSELNMSSLELGDSALYFCASSLGMGQEKFTLYEQYFGPGTRLTVT.

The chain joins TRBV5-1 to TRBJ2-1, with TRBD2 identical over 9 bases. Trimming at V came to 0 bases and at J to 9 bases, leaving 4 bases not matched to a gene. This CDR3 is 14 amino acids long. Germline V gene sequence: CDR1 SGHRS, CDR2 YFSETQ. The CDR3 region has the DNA TGCGCCAGCAGCTTGGAATGGCGGGGGGGTGAGCAGTTCTTC. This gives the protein CASSLEWRGGEQFF.

The CDR3 DNA is TGTGCCAGCAGTTACTCCCGGGGTGGTTCACCCCTCCACTTT. Its translation is CASSYSRGGSPLHF. This chain joins TRBV6-5 and TRBJ1-6; D is undetermined. Germline values: CDR1 MNHEY, CDR2 SVGAGI. There are 14 residues in the CDR3. Trimming removed 0 bases at V and 9 bases at J, with 9 bases between.